A single sample is the source of the 25 T cell receptor beta chains below, sequenced in a study of blood T cells in healthy people across ages. Combining a sample-barcoded 5' primer with a J-beta primer mix, a second PCR ran for about 7 to 12 cycles. TCRdb independently ran MiXCR on the 5' RACE reads; one entry per CDR3 protein. This sample carries around 800,000 distinct CDR3 sequences, approximately 48% of them seen once, and the ten largest clones take around 21%. Sequenced material: blood. These receptors all come from a man between 60 and 75 years old in good health.

This clonotype has more than one count but fewer than ten. The rearrangement links TRBV5-6 to TRBJ1-2; no firm D call. Germline CDR1 reads SGHDT; CDR2 reads YYEEEE. CDR3 length equals 14 residues. Trimming pared 3 bases from V and 4 bases from J, leaving 13 bases between. The CDR3 here is CASSYLDGFYGYTF. The CDR3 DNA sequence: TGTGCCAGCAGCTACTTAGACGGTTTCTATGGCTACACCTTC.

The chain uses TRBV5-6 and TRBJ2-7; possible D gene TRBD1, 6 bases. The CDR3 runs to 17 residues. Per the germline V gene, CDR1 is SGHDT and CDR2 is YYEEEE. The V gene lost 4 bases and the J gene lost 2 bases, with 22 bases spanning the gap. CDR3 nucleotide sequence: TGTGCCAGCAGCACAAACACCCAGGGGTCATTCGCCTACGAGCAGTACTTC. It is translated as CASSTNTQGSFAYEQYF.

The chain joins TRBV12-3 or TRBV12-4 to TRBJ1-5; D remains ambiguous. The CDR3 is made up of 14 amino acids. Trimming removed 6 bases from V and 4 bases from J, with 13 bases in between. CDR3 residues: CASRINVGNQPQHF. CDR3 DNA: TGTGCCAGCAGAATAAATGTAGGTAATCAGCCCCAGCATTTT.

This clonotype occurred a few times. This sequence joins TRBV18 and TRBJ2-7; TRBD2 matches 9 bases. This CDR3 region has 16 residues. Germline lookup yields CDR1 KGHSH and CDR2 LQKENI. The V and J ends lost 0 bases and 3 bases, in that order; junction bases with no gene match: 6. CDR3 loop: CASSPPVAGAFYEQYF. The CDR3 nucleotides read TGTGCCAGCTCACCACCGGTAGCGGGGGCCTTCTACGAGCAGTACTTC.

This clonotype appeared a few times. This rearrangement joins TRBV29-1 to TRBJ2-3; D may be TRBD1 or TRBD2 (5 bases each). Germline V gene sequence: CDR1 SQVTM, CDR2 ANQGSEA. The CDR3 totals 17 residues. Trimming took off 6 bases at V and 10 bases at J, with 32 bases between the two ends. CDR3 coding DNA: TGCAGCGTCGACCAAATCCGGGACGGCGCATCCCAGATGGCGCAGTATTTT. This translates into CSVDQIRDGASQMAQYF.

Regarding this clonotype: A much more abundant neighbour one base away suggests this may be a read error. The J gene is TRBJ2-1, the V gene TRBV20-1; 13 positions agree with TRBD2. The CDR3 is 14 residues long. Germline assignment: CDR1 DFQATT and CDR2 SNEGSKA (reference sequence). Trimming took 6 bases from V and 9 from J; bases not matched to a gene: 8. CDR3 sequence reads: CSAVRTSGGTEQFF. As DNA, the CDR3 is TGCAGTGCGGTTAGGACTAGCGGGGGAACTGAGCAGTTCTTC.

In its sample, this clonotype was seen a few times. Relative to the germline gene, one junction end is altered; a read error may explain this. The genes are TRBV3-1 and TRBJ2-7; the D gene is possibly TRBD1 (7 bases). The DNA end favors TRBJ2-5, so the J call may be wrong. Per germline, CDR1 LGHDT and CDR2 YNNKEL (reference sequence). The CDR3 has 14 residues. The CDR3 reads CACSRGTVQETQYF. In DNA form, the CDR3 reads TGTGCCTGCAGCCGGGGGACAGTACAAGAGACCCAGTACTTC.

V and J are TRBV7-8 and TRBJ2-2, with 7 bases identical to TRBD1. V was pared by 2 bases and J by 4 bases, with 4 bases of the junction left unmatched. This CDR3 has 15 residues. Per the germline V gene, CDR1 is SGHVS and CDR2 is FQNEAQ. The CDR3 sequence: CASSLRGGSTGELFF. The CDR3 nucleotides read TGTGCCAGCAGCTTACGAGGGGGCAGCACCGGGGAGCTGTTTTTT.

This clonotype occurred a few times. The gene calls are TRBV7-6 and TRBJ2-3; 8 bases match TRBD1. Unmatched junction bases numbered 4, after V lost 4 bases and J lost 4 bases. Germline V gives CDR1 SGHVS, CDR2 FNYEAQ. The CDR3 contains 14 residues. Here the CDR3 reads CASSSRTGSDTQYF. CDR3 DNA: TGTGCCAGCAGCTCCAGGACAGGGTCAGATACGCAGTATTTT.

This rearrangement joins TRBV4-1 to TRBJ2-3; D possibly corresponds to TRBD1 (6 bases). Germline values: CDR1 MGHRA, CDR2 YSYEKL. The CDR3 runs 15 residues. With 0 bases removed from V and 5 bases from J, the gap between germline ends came to 12 bases. CDR3: CASSQEGGMGDTQYF. CDR3 nucleotides: TGCGCCAGCAGCCAAGAAGGGGGAATGGGAGATACGCAGTATTTT.

The chain links TRBV29-1 to TRBJ2-3, with 10 bases aligning to TRBD2. There are 16 residues in the CDR3. Germline V gives CDR1 SQVTM, CDR2 ANQGSEA. J was trimmed by 4 bases and V by 2 bases; bases with no gene match: 9. As DNA, the CDR3 is TGCAGCGTTGAACGACTAGCGGGTAACCCCCCAGATACGCAGTATTTT. This encodes CSVERLAGNPPDTQYF.

This clonotype was seen more than once but under ten times. J is TRBJ2-3 and V is TRBV12-3 or TRBV12-4; D is undetermined. The CDR3 runs to 13 residues. Trimming cost V 6 bases and J 2 bases, with 9 bases left between them. For the CDR3, the DNA is TGTGCCAGCAGGGAGTCCATCACAGATACGCAGTATTTT. Encoded protein: CASRESITDTQYF.

This chain connects TRBV9 to TRBJ2-5, with 11 nucleotides matching TRBD2. The CDR3 sequence is 17 residues long. Trimming removed 4 bases from V and 5 bases from J; junction bases left unmatched: 13. The germline V gene has CDR1 SGDLS and CDR2 YYNGEE. The CDR3: CASSFMPSGGHIETQYF. The CDR3 nucleotides are TGTGCCAGCAGCTTCATGCCTAGCGGGGGGCACATCGAGACCCAGTACTTC.

The CDR3, as DNA: TGTGCCAGCAAGACCGAGCCTGGGGCCAACGTCCTGACTTTC. As protein: CASKTEPGANVLTF. The chain has TRBV7-2 and TRBJ2-6; no clear D. The V end was cut by 7 bases, the J end by 2 bases, with 9 bases between. This CDR3 has 14 residues. Germline V lookup: CDR1 SGHTA, CDR2 FQGNSA. The variable domain in full, completed from reference TRBV7-2 and TRBJ2-6, reads GAGVSQSPSNKVTEKGKDVELRCDPISGHTALYWYRQSLGQGLEFLIYFQGNSAPDKSGLPSDRFSAERTGGSVSTLTIQRTQQEDSAVYLCASKTEPGANVLTFGAGSRLTVL.

The chain couples TRBV20-1 to TRBJ1-2; 12 nucleotides agree with TRBD1. From germline, CDR1 is DFQATT and CDR2 SNEGSKA (reference sequence). V dropped 1 base and J dropped 7; count of bases not matched to a gene: 7. The CDR3 contains 15 residues. The CDR3 DNA sequence: TGCAGTGCTAGAGTTGGGGGACAGGGGGCGTTTGGCTACACCTTC. Amino acids: CSARVGGQGAFGYTF.

The chain carries TRBV20-1 and TRBJ1-4, with TRBD1 matching 7 bases. CDR1 and CDR2 (germline): DFQATT, SNEGSKA (reference sequence). This CDR3 region has 15 residues. Germline trimming cut 3 bases from V and 7 bases from J; bases unmatched to any gene: 11. The CDR3 region has the DNA TGCAGTGCTAGTGTCGACAGGGAAGTTGGTGAAAAACTGTTTTTT. Residues: CSASVDREVGEKLFF.

This clonotype has a count of ten or more. The J gene is TRBJ2-7, the V gene TRBV20-1; D could derive from TRBD1 or TRBD2 (5 bases each). The CDR3 runs to 12 residues. Germline-derived CDR1 and CDR2 are DFQATT and SNEGSKA (reference sequence). Trimming cost V 6 bases and J 0 bases, with 9 bases left between them. CDR3 DNA: TGCAGTGCCCCGGGGCCCTCCTACGAGCAGTACTTC. This sequence encodes CSAPGPSYEQYF.

This sequence joins TRBV20-1 and TRBJ2-1; 9 bases agree with TRBD2. Germline V lookup: CDR1 DFQATT, CDR2 SNEGSKA (reference sequence). The CDR3 totals 15 residues. After removal of 0 bases from V and 6 bases from J, the junction contained 6 bases not matched to a gene. For the CDR3, the DNA is TGCAGTGCTAGAGAGACGCGGGGGGGAGGCAATGAGCAGTTCTTC. Protein sequence: CSARETRGGGNEQFF.

This clonotype was seen ten or more times. This chain uses TRBV6-6 with TRBJ1-2; the D gene is possibly TRBD1 (5 bases). The ends were cut back, 0 bases at V and 6 bases at J, with 20 bases in the middle. Germline assignment: CDR1 MNHNY and CDR2 SVGAGI (reference sequence). CDR3 length: 17 amino acids. The CDR3 region has the DNA TGTGCCAGCAGTTACTCGATTACAGGCAGTGTCTCTGATGGCTACACCTTC. Translated, it gives CASSYSITGSVSDGYTF.

This chain uses TRBV27 with TRBJ1-5; D is perhaps TRBD1 (6 bases). V lost 8 bases and J 9 bases, leaving 14 bases between the germline ends. Germline lookup yields CDR1 MNHEY and CDR2 SMNVEV (reference sequence). This CDR3 is built from 12 residues. The CDR3 DNA sequence: TGTGCCAGCGCCACGGGGGCATCGCCCCAGCATTTT. Its translation: CASATGASPQHF.

J is TRBJ2-3 and V is TRBV7-9; TRBD1 might be the D (5 bases). Trimming cost V 0 bases and J 2 bases, with 9 bases left between them. CDR3 length: 15 residues. From germline, CDR1 is SEHNR and CDR2 FQNEAQ (reference sequence). The CDR3 sequence: CASSLAKTDTDTQYF. The DNA of the CDR3 is TGTGCCAGCAGCTTAGCGAAGACAGACACAGATACGCAGTATTTT.

The V call is TRBV12-3 or TRBV12-4, the J call TRBJ2-3; no clear D. The V end lost 4 bases, the J end lost 0 bases, and 8 bases lay between the germline ends. The CDR3 runs 14 residues. The CDR3 nucleotides are TGTGCCAGCAGTTCTCAGTCTAGCACAGATACGCAGTATTTT. Translation: CASSSQSSTDTQYF.

The rearrangement joins TRBV2 to TRBJ2-3, with 10 bases identical to TRBD2. This CDR3 is built from 19 residues. CDR1 is SNHLY and CDR2 is FYNNEI in the germline V gene. Unmatched junction bases numbered 14, after V lost 5 bases and J lost 0 bases. CDR3 sequence: CASSTLRERGGFSTDTQYF. The CDR3 nucleotides are TGTGCCAGCAGTACTTTGCGGGAGCGGGGGGGTTTTAGCACAGATACGCAGTATTTT.

The chain employs TRBV2 and TRBJ2-3; 10 positions agree with TRBD1. V was clipped by 5 bases and J by 0 bases; unmatched bases: 5. The V gene's germline CDR1 is SNHLY and CDR2 FYNNEI. This CDR3 spans 16 amino acids. The CDR3 loop reads CASSYPGQGSTDTQYF. The DNA of the CDR3 is TGTGCCAGCAGTTACCCGGGACAGGGGAGCACAGATACGCAGTATTTT.

This clonotype was seen ten or more times. The chain links TRBV29-1 to TRBJ2-7; D is unresolved. Germline values: CDR1 SQVTM, CDR2 ANQGSEA. CDR3 length: 11 residues. V was pared by 3 bases and J by 3 bases, with 6 bases between. CDR3 bases: TGCAGCGTTGACAGAGACTACGAGCAGTACTTC. Amino acids: CSVDRDYEQYF.